This T cell receptor (beta chain) appears in the sequencing data of a study of Ad26.COV2.S vaccination and SARS-CoV-2 variants. Germline-derived CDR1 and CDR2 are MNHEY and SMNVEV (reference sequence). V was pared by 7 bases and J by 2 bases, with 7 bases of the junction left unmatched. CDR3 length: 15 residues. Treatment of the sample: about 20 received Ad26.COV2.S at low or high dose, single or two shots; roughly five received placebo; per-sample allocation not given. Day 63 after the first vaccine or placebo injection was the time point for sampling. An Ad26 vector was used to express Wuhan-strain SARS-CoV-2 spike as the vaccine. Libraries were prepared by immunoSEQ multiplex PCR; TCRdb keeps only in-frame clonotypes and omits some of them. The table has under 550,000 clones, around 87% seen once.

The gene calls are TRBV27 and TRBJ2-1; 8 nucleotides agree with TRBD2. The TCR sequence derives from a person between 18 and 65 years old who received the Ad26.COV2.S COVID-19 vaccine or a placebo. The sample consisted of peripheral blood, taken in a trial of Ad26.COV2.S vaccine versus placebo. The CDR3 is CASNPGRATYNEQFF. The CDR3 DNA reads TGTGCCAGCAACCCCGGGAGGGCGACCTACAATGAGCAGTTCTTC.